The rows below give T cell receptor beta chains drawn from one sample of a study of T-cell memory formation after mild COVID-19. TCRdb re-derived calls from the 5' RACE reads in MiXCR, one entry per CDR3 protein. Among about 260,000 distinct CDR3 sequences listed, roughly 15% were seen once. The sequencing sample was made of PBMCs or a T cell subset sorted from them (not recorded which). These receptor sequences come from a man between 18 and 29 years old who had mild COVID-19 (a few samples of this study predate the infection). Cell type and time point are not known. Both conserved end residues are part of each CDR3. Each record gives: CDR3 protein, CDR3 DNA, J gene, V gene, clone size, D gene. A D gene is named only where the DNA matches it firmly. Only some rows state a clone size, as once, few, many or a class for expanded clones.

CDR3 protein: CASSQTGSISEFF
CDR3 DNA: TGTGCCAGCAGCCAAACGGGCAGTATCAGCGAGTTCTTC
J gene: TRBJ2-1
V gene: TRBV14
clone size: NA
D gene: NA

CDR3 protein: CASGRGTSGGNGELFF
CDR3 DNA: TGTGCCAGCGGCAGAGGGACTAGCGGGGGGAACGGGGAGCTGTTTTTT
J gene: TRBJ2-2
V gene: TRBV9
clone size: few
D gene: TRBD2

CDR3 protein: CASSLTGVMNTEAFF
CDR3 DNA: TGCGCCAGCAGCTTGACAGGGGTCATGAACACTGAAGCTTTCTTT
J gene: TRBJ1-1
V gene: TRBV5-1
clone size: few
D gene: TRBD1

CDR3 protein: CAISPGQETGELFF
CDR3 DNA: TGTGCCATCAGTCCGGGACAGGAAACCGGGGAGCTGTTTTTT
J gene: TRBJ2-2
V gene: TRBV10-3
clone size: NA
D gene: TRBD1

CDR3 protein: CACSDMRGEQYF
CDR3 DNA: TGTGCCTGCTCAGACATGAGGGGCGAGCAGTACTTC
J gene: TRBJ2-7
V gene: TRBV30
clone size: NA
D gene: NA

CDR3 protein: CASSLASGWTPNSYEQYF
CDR3 DNA: TGTGCCAGCAGCTTAGCGTCTGGCTGGACACCCAACTCCTACGAGCAGTACTTC
J gene: TRBJ2-7
V gene: TRBV7-8
clone size: NA
D gene: NA

CDR3 protein: CASSGGGSDTQYF
CDR3 DNA: TGTGCCAGCAGCGGCGGGGGGTCAGATACGCAGTATTTT
J gene: TRBJ2-3
V gene: TRBV7-2
clone size: NA
D gene: TRBD2

CDR3 protein: CASSRRGRAEAFF
CDR3 DNA: TGTGCCAGCAGTCGCCGGGGGCGCGCTGAAGCTTTCTTT
J gene: TRBJ1-1
V gene: TRBV12-3/TRBV12-4
clone size: many
D gene: NA

CDR3 protein: CSAREMGLGGNTIYF
CDR3 DNA: TGCAGTGCGAGAGAGATGGGGTTAGGTGGAAACACCATATATTTT
J gene: TRBJ1-3
V gene: TRBV20-1
clone size: NA
D gene: NA

CDR3 protein: CSVEDSNLFSYEQYF
CDR3 DNA: TGCAGCGTTGAAGACAGCAACCTTTTCTCATACGAGCAGTACTTC
J gene: TRBJ2-7
V gene: TRBV29-1
clone size: many
D gene: NA

CDR3 protein: CASSIDRGSYEQYF
CDR3 DNA: TGTGCCAGTAGCATCGACAGGGGTTCCTACGAGCAGTACTTC
J gene: TRBJ2-7
V gene: TRBV19
clone size: NA
D gene: TRBD1

CDR3 protein: CASSQGPLIETQYF
CDR3 DNA: TGCGCCAGCAGCCAAGGGCCCTTAATTGAGACCCAGTACTTC
J gene: TRBJ2-5
V gene: TRBV4-1
clone size: NA
D gene: NA

CDR3 protein: CASSLAWGDGQYF
CDR3 DNA: TGTGCCAGCAGCTTAGCGTGGGGAGATGGCCAGTACTTC
J gene: TRBJ2-5
V gene: TRBV7-2
clone size: NA
D gene: NA

CDR3 protein: CASSLLAPSYEQYF
CDR3 DNA: TGTGCCAGCAGCCTACTAGCGCCCTCCTACGAGCAGTACTTC
J gene: TRBJ2-7
V gene: TRBV7-2
clone size: NA
D gene: TRBD2

CDR3 protein: CASSLDDSPLHF
CDR3 DNA: TGTGCCAGCAGCTTAGATGATTCACCCCTCCACTTT
J gene: TRBJ1-6
V gene: TRBV7-2
clone size: NA
D gene: NA

CDR3 protein: CATSSGGEQFF
CDR3 DNA: TGTGCCACCAGCAGCGGGGGTGAGCAGTTCTTC
J gene: TRBJ2-1
V gene: TRBV15
clone size: NA
D gene: NA

CDR3 protein: CASSQTSGPETQYF
CDR3 DNA: TGTGCCAGCAGCCAGACTAGCGGGCCAGAGACCCAGTACTTC
J gene: TRBJ2-5
V gene: TRBV5-4
clone size: many
D gene: TRBD2

CDR3 protein: CASRAANTEAFF
CDR3 DNA: TGTGCCTCCCGAGCCGCTAACACTGAAGCTTTCTTT
J gene: TRBJ1-1
V gene: TRBV19
clone size: NA
D gene: NA

CDR3 protein: CASSDLGGGANEQFF
CDR3 DNA: TGTGCCAGCAGTGACCTAGGTGGGGGGGCGAATGAGCAGTTCTTC
J gene: TRBJ2-1
V gene: TRBV2
clone size: NA
D gene: NA

CDR3 protein: CASSQRTGGFTGELFF
CDR3 DNA: TGTGCCAGCAGCCAACGGACAGGGGGCTTCACCGGGGAGCTGTTTTTT
J gene: TRBJ2-2
V gene: TRBV7-3
clone size: NA
D gene: TRBD1

CDR3 protein: CASSEGQTITGELFF
CDR3 DNA: TGTGCCAGCAGTGAGGGACAGACAATCACCGGGGAGCTGTTTTTT
J gene: TRBJ2-2
V gene: TRBV25-1
clone size: NA
D gene: TRBD1

CDR3 protein: CSANQGDGELFF
CDR3 DNA: TGCAGTGCTAACCAGGGGGACGGGGAGCTGTTTTTT
J gene: TRBJ2-2
V gene: TRBV20-1
clone size: few
D gene: TRBD1

CDR3 protein: CSASSPAGGNNEQFF
CDR3 DNA: TGCAGTGCTAGTAGTCCGGCGGGGGGGAACAATGAGCAGTTCTTC
J gene: TRBJ2-1
V gene: TRBV20-1
clone size: NA
D gene: TRBD2

CDR3 protein: CSVGVLHREGYTF
CDR3 DNA: TGCAGCGTTGGGGTACTACACAGGGAAGGCTACACCTTC
J gene: TRBJ1-2
V gene: TRBV29-1
clone size: NA
D gene: NA

CDR3 protein: CASSLGDSLYGYTF
CDR3 DNA: TGTGCCAGCAGCCTTGGAGACAGCCTCTATGGCTACACCTTC
J gene: TRBJ1-2
V gene: TRBV6-6
clone size: few
D gene: NA

CDR3 protein: CASWAPPGETQYF
CDR3 DNA: TGTGCCAGCTGGGCCCCCCCGGGGGAGACCCAGTACTTC
J gene: TRBJ2-5
V gene: TRBV7-2
clone size: NA
D gene: NA

CDR3 protein: CASSSTRDSTDTQYF
CDR3 DNA: TGTGCCAGCAGCTCGACCCGGGACAGCACAGATACGCAGTATTTT
J gene: TRBJ2-3
V gene: TRBV7-2
clone size: NA
D gene: NA

CDR3 protein: CASSPGTDEQFF
CDR3 DNA: TGTGCCAGCTCACCAGGCACGGATGAGCAGTTCTTC
J gene: TRBJ2-1
V gene: TRBV18
clone size: NA
D gene: NA

CDR3 protein: CASSRAVTDTQYF
CDR3 DNA: TGTGCCAGCAGCAGGGCGGTCACAGATACGCAGTATTTT
J gene: TRBJ2-3
V gene: TRBV7-9
clone size: few
D gene: NA

CDR3 protein: CASSYSPGVEAFF
CDR3 DNA: TGTGCCAGCAGTTACTCGCCGGGGGTTGAAGCTTTCTTT
J gene: TRBJ1-1
V gene: TRBV6-5
clone size: few
D gene: NA

CDR3 protein: CASSYSRVAGELFF
CDR3 DNA: TGTGCCAGCAGTTACTCGAGGGTAGCCGGGGAGCTGTTTTTT
J gene: TRBJ2-2
V gene: TRBV6-6
clone size: NA
D gene: NA

CDR3 protein: CASSYRDETQYF
CDR3 DNA: TGTGCCAGCAGCTACAGGGACGAGACCCAGTACTTC
J gene: TRBJ2-5
V gene: TRBV2
clone size: few
D gene: NA

CDR3 protein: CASSVHPGGALGYGYTF
CDR3 DNA: TGTGCCAGCAGCGTTCACCCGGGGGGGGCGTTGGGCTATGGCTACACCTTC
J gene: TRBJ1-2
V gene: TRBV9
clone size: NA
D gene: NA

CDR3 protein: CASSPTDRGRADTQYF
CDR3 DNA: TGTGCCAGCAGCCCTACTGACAGGGGGCGTGCAGATACGCAGTATTTT
J gene: TRBJ2-3
V gene: TRBV7-6
clone size: NA
D gene: TRBD1

CDR3 protein: CASSVAPSGGDEQFF
CDR3 DNA: TGTGCCAGCAGCGTAGCTCCTAGCGGGGGCGATGAGCAGTTCTTC
J gene: TRBJ2-1
V gene: TRBV9
clone size: once
D gene: TRBD2

CDR3 protein: CASSSPSGGTDTQYF
CDR3 DNA: TGTGCCAGCAGCTCTCCTTCGGGAGGCACAGATACGCAGTATTTT
J gene: TRBJ2-3
V gene: TRBV7-9
clone size: few
D gene: NA

CDR3 protein: CASSQGGVNQPQHF
CDR3 DNA: TGTGCCAGCAGCCAGGGGGGGGTCAATCAGCCCCAGCATTTT
J gene: TRBJ1-5
V gene: TRBV7-9
clone size: NA
D gene: TRBD1

CDR3 protein: CASSVGGGARETQYF
CDR3 DNA: TGTGCCAGCAGCGTAGGCGGGGGGGCCCGGGAGACGCAGTATTTT
J gene: TRBJ2-3
V gene: TRBV9
clone size: many
D gene: TRBD2

CDR3 protein: CASSLMGPPYGYTF
CDR3 DNA: TGTGCCAGCAGTTTGATGGGGCCCCCCTATGGCTACACCTTC
J gene: TRBJ1-2
V gene: TRBV12-3/TRBV12-4
clone size: NA
D gene: NA

CDR3 protein: CASIATGGADTQYF
CDR3 DNA: TGTGCCAGCATCGCTACGGGGGGCGCAGATACGCAGTATTTT
J gene: TRBJ2-3
V gene: TRBV7-2
clone size: few
D gene: NA

CDR3 protein: CSAAGGHGSYNEQFF
CDR3 DNA: TGCAGTGCCGCGGGGGGCCACGGATCATACAATGAGCAGTTCTTC
J gene: TRBJ2-1
V gene: TRBV20-1
clone size: NA
D gene: TRBD2

CDR3 protein: CATRNRASSYNEQFF
CDR3 DNA: TGTGCCACCAGGAACAGGGCCTCCTCCTACAATGAGCAGTTCTTC
J gene: TRBJ2-1
V gene: TRBV24-1
clone size: few
D gene: NA

CDR3 protein: CASSPSQAGGTDTQYF
CDR3 DNA: TGTGCCAGCAGCCCCTCCCAAGCGGGGGGCACAGATACGCAGTATTTT
J gene: TRBJ2-3
V gene: TRBV7-2
clone size: NA
D gene: TRBD2

CDR3 protein: CASSEALGRNQPQHF
CDR3 DNA: TGTGCCAGCAGTGAAGCGCTAGGGCGCAATCAGCCCCAGCATTTT
J gene: TRBJ1-5
V gene: TRBV2
clone size: many
D gene: NA

CDR3 protein: CASRKTGGEEQPQHF
CDR3 DNA: TGTGCCAGCAGAAAGACAGGGGGGGAGGAACAGCCCCAGCATTTT
J gene: TRBJ1-5
V gene: TRBV12-3/TRBV12-4
clone size: few
D gene: TRBD1

CDR3 protein: CASSLAVGLEAFF
CDR3 DNA: TGTGCCAGCAGCTTAGCGGTGGGGCTAGAAGCTTTCTTT
J gene: TRBJ1-1
V gene: TRBV7-6
clone size: few
D gene: NA

CDR3 protein: CASAEGLLGTEAFF
CDR3 DNA: TGTGCCAGCGCAGAGGGACTCCTTGGCACTGAAGCTTTCTTT
J gene: TRBJ1-1
V gene: TRBV7-9
clone size: few
D gene: NA

CDR3 protein: CASSVGPGGQETQYF
CDR3 DNA: TGTGCCAGCAGCGTAGGACCGGGGGGCCAAGAGACCCAGTACTTC
J gene: TRBJ2-5
V gene: TRBV9
clone size: few
D gene: TRBD2

CDR3 protein: CASRDTLRGGELFF
CDR3 DNA: TGTGCCAGCCGGGACACTCTCAGGGGCGGGGAGCTGTTTTTT
J gene: TRBJ2-2
V gene: TRBV7-6
clone size: many
D gene: NA

CDR3 protein: CASKGVEPQHF
CDR3 DNA: TGTGCCAGCAAAGGCGTGGAACCCCAGCATTTT
J gene: TRBJ1-5
V gene: TRBV28
clone size: NA
D gene: NA

CDR3 protein: CASSFYTENEQFF
CDR3 DNA: TGTGCCAGCAGTTTCTACACGGAAAATGAGCAGTTCTTC
J gene: TRBJ2-1
V gene: TRBV6-2/TRBV6-3
clone size: NA
D gene: NA

CDR3 protein: CASSTQGQGYTF
CDR3 DNA: TGTGCCAGCAGCACACAGGGGCAGGGCTACACCTTC
J gene: TRBJ1-2
V gene: TRBV7-2
clone size: few
D gene: TRBD1

CDR3 protein: CASRIGPTAGELFF
CDR3 DNA: TGTGCCAGCAGAATCGGACCGACCGCCGGGGAGCTGTTTTTT
J gene: TRBJ2-2
V gene: TRBV7-2
clone size: few
D gene: NA

CDR3 protein: CASSLAPASGGRNEQFF
CDR3 DNA: TGTGCCAGCAGCTTAGCCCCCGCGAGCGGGGGGCGGAATGAGCAGTTCTTC
J gene: TRBJ2-1
V gene: TRBV7-6
clone size: few
D gene: TRBD2

CDR3 protein: CASSQDWDSYGYTF
CDR3 DNA: TGCGCCAGCAGCCAAGATTGGGACAGCTATGGCTACACCTTC
J gene: TRBJ1-2
V gene: TRBV4-1
clone size: NA
D gene: TRBD1